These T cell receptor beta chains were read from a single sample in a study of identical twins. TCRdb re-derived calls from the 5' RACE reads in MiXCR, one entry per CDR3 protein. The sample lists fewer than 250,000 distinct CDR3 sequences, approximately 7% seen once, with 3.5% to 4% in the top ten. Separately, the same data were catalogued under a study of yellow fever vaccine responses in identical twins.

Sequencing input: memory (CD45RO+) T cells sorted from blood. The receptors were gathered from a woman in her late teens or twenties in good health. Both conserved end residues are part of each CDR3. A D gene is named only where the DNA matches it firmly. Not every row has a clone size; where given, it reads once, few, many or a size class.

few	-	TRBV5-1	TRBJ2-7	CASRLFSSNSYEQYF	TGCGCCAGCAGATTATTTAGCAGCAACTCCTACGAGCAGTACTTC
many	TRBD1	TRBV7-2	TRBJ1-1	CASSFRTGEAFF	TGTGCCAGCAGCTTTCGGACAGGTGAAGCTTTCTTT
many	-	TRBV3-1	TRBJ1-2	CASSQVEGPGYTF	TGTGCCAGCAGCCAAGTGGAGGGTCCAGGCTACACCTTC
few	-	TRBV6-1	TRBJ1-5	CASRRDSNQPQHF	TGTGCCAGCAGGAGGGATAGCAATCAGCCCCAGCATTTT
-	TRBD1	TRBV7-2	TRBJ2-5	CASSRTGTETQYF	TGTGCCAGCAGCCGGACAGGGACAGAGACCCAGTACTTC
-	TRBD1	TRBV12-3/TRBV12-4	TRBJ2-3	CASSFRRGDTQYF	TGTGCCAGCAGTTTCCGCAGGGGGGATACGCAGTATTTT
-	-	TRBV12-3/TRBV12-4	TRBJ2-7	CASSRTGAKSYEQYF	TGTGCCAGCAGTCGGACCGGGGCCAAATCCTACGAGCAGTACTTC
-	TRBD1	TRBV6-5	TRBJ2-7	CASSYGQGAAGEQYF	TGTGCCAGCAGTTACGGACAGGGGGCTGCTGGGGAGCAGTACTTC
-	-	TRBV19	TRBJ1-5	CASSWDRGNQPQHF	TGTGCCAGTAGCTGGGATAGGGGCAATCAGCCCCAGCATTTT
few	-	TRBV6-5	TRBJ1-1	CASSSSWAGRDTEAFF	TGTGCCAGCAGTTCCTCCTGGGCAGGGCGGGACACTGAAGCTTTCTTT
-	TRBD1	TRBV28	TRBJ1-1	CASRRPDRENTEAFF	TGTGCCAGCAGAAGACCCGACAGGGAGAACACTGAAGCTTTCTTT
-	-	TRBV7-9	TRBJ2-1	CASSLGIPDNEQFF	TGTGCCAGCAGCTTAGGGATACCCGACAATGAGCAGTTCTTC
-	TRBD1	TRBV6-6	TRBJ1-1	CASSLGGLAAFF	TGTGCCAGCAGTCTAGGGGGCTTGGCAGCTTTCTTT
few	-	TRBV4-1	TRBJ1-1	CASSQGEGVVNTEAFF	TGCGCCAGCAGCCAAGGGGAGGGGGTGGTGAACACTGAAGCTTTCTTT
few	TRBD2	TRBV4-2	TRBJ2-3	CASSPGTSAVGFVSRRSADTQYF	TGTGCCAGCAGCCCTGGGACTAGCGCGGTTGGCTTCGTTTCGAGGCGATCGGCAGATACGCAGTATTTT
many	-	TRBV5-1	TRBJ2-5	CASSLEETQYF	TGCGCCAGCAGCTTGGAAGAGACCCAGTACTTC
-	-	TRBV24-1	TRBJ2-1	CATSDFPVGLGDEQFF	TGTGCCACCAGTGATTTCCCAGTGGGGTTGGGGGATGAGCAGTTCTTC
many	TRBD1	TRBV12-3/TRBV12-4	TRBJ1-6	CASSRQGLGSPLHF	TGTGCCAGCAGCCGACAGGGGCTTGGTTCACCCCTCCACTTT
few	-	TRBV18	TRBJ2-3	CASSTRRGNTDTQYF	TGTGCCAGCTCAACCCGTCGAGGGAACACAGATACGCAGTATTTT
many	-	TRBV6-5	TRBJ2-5	CASSYLGNRVREETQYF	TGTGCCAGCAGTTACCTTGGAAACAGGGTTAGGGAGGAGACCCAGTACTTC
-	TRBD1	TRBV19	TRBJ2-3	CASSLRDRAEDTQYF	TGTGCCAGTAGCCTCCGGGACAGGGCTGAAGATACGCAGTATTTT
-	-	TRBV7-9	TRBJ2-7	CASSSDLVRTYEQYF	TGTGCCAGCAGCTCCGACTTGGTGCGGACCTACGAGCAGTACTTC
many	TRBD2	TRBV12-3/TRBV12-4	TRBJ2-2	CASTTAGLGGELFF	TGTGCCAGCACCACAGCGGGATTGGGCGGGGAGCTGTTTTTT
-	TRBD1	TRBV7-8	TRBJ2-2	CASSLLPGQLLTGELFF	TGTGCCAGCAGCTTACTCCCGGGACAGCTACTCACCGGGGAGCTGTTTTTT
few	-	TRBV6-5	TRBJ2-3	CASSDSAGRADTQYF	TGTGCCAGCAGTGACTCTGCGGGAAGGGCAGATACGCAGTATTTT
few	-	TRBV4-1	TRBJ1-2	CASSQTGSSVSYTF	TGCGCCAGCAGCCAGACAGGTTCGTCAGTTAGCTACACCTTC
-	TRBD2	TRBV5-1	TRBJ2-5	CASSGELAYQETQYF	TGCGCCAGCAGCGGTGAACTAGCGTACCAAGAGACCCAGTACTTC
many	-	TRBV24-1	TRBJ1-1	CATSDPNTEAFF	TGTGCCACCAGTGACCCGAACACTGAAGCTTTCTTT
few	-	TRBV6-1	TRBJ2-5	CASSESTETQYF	TGTGCCAGCAGTGAATCCACCGAGACCCAGTACTTC
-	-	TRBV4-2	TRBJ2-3	CASSQDGLVTDTQYF	TGTGCCAGCAGCCAAGACGGCTTGGTGACAGATACGCAGTATTTT
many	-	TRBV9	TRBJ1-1	CASSIKTGNTEAFF	TGTGCCAGCAGCATCAAGACAGGGAACACTGAAGCTTTCTTT
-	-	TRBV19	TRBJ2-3	CASSALRVDTQYF	TGTGCCAGTAGCGCTTTAAGAGTAGATACGCAGTATTTT
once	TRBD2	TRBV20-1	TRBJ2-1	CSADLAGGPMNEQFF	TGCAGTGCAGACTTAGCGGGGGGGCCTATGAATGAGCAGTTCTTC
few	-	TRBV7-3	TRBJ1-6	CASSLYGQGTNSPLHF	TGTGCCAGCAGCTTATATGGTCAGGGAACGAATTCACCCCTCCACTTT
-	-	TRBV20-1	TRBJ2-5	CSARAGTLGETQYF	TGCAGTGCTAGAGCCGGGACTTTAGGAGAGACCCAGTACTTC
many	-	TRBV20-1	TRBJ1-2	CSAKTGNLYGYTF	TGCAGTGCAAAAACAGGGAACCTCTATGGCTACACCTTC
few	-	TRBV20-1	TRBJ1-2	CSASPGSGYGYTF	TGCAGTGCTAGCCCAGGGTCGGGCTATGGCTACACCTTC
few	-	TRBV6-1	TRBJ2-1	CASSPDSSSYNEQFF	TGTGCCAGCAGCCCCGACTCGAGCTCCTACAATGAGCAGTTCTTC
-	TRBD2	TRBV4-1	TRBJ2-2	CASSQGSSGGAYTGELFF	TGCGCCAGCAGCCAAGGGAGTAGCGGGGGGGCCTACACCGGGGAGCTGTTTTTT
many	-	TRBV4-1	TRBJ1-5	CASSQPDSGHDQPQHF	TGCGCCAGCAGCCAACCGGACAGTGGACACGATCAGCCCCAGCATTTT
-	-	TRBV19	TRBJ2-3	CASSRVSDTQYF	TGTGCCAGTAGTAGAGTTTCAGATACGCAGTATTTT